This TCR beta chain was identified in a study of cytomegalovirus exposure and HLA in healthy donors. Broader study findings: Later on, an analysis showed TCR association rates differing by HLA locus, with DRB1 the most and HLA-C the fewest.

As for this clone: The antigen is undetermined.

In the PCR, 60 Vbeta and 13 Jbeta primers were used. The table came from immunoSEQ multiplex PCR; TCRdb's copy has only in-frame clones and leaves some out. Recorded for this sample: about 160,000 clones. From germline, CDR1 is SGHTA and CDR2 FQGNSA. The CDR3 length is 13 residues. V was shortened by 2 bases and J by 6 bases, with 10 bases between the two germline ends. The chain combines TRBV7-2 with TRBJ1-2; D is unresolved. The sequenced material came from PBMCs. This TCR derives from a man aged 25 to 40 in good health and CMV-seronegative. CDR3 protein: CASSLYQDNGYTF. The CDR3, as DNA: TGTGCCAGCAGCTTATACCAGGATAATGGCTACACCTTC.